Listed here is a single TCR beta chain. Germline lookup yields CDR1 KGHSH and CDR2 LQKENI. V was clipped by 2 bases and J by 1 base; unmatched bases: 4. This CDR3 has 16 residues. The extraction recovered at least 5.5 micrograms of total RNA per sample. The sample comes from a study of blood T cells in healthy people across ages. Next came a second PCR, run for roughly 6 to 11 cycles, which used a sample-barcoded 5' primer along with a J-beta primer mix. Per-sample output comprised a minimum of 2.5 million paired-end reads containing CDR3. TCRdb reprocessed the 5' RACE reads via MiXCR and lists one record per CDR3 protein. This table holds around 1,800,000 distinct CDR3 sequences, about two fifths found once.

The receptor was derived from a human donor in good health. The sequenced sample was blood. The V and J genes are TRBV18 and TRBJ2-3; TRBD1 matches at 9 bases. The CDR3 reads CASSPLRQGGTDTQYF. CDR3 DNA sequence: TGTGCCAGCTCACCATTGAGACAGGGGGGCACAGATACGCAGTATTTT.